This T cell receptor beta chain was identified in a study of blood T cell repertoires in COVID-19. This CDR3 has 15 amino acids. Looked up from germline, CDR1 is SQVTM and CDR2 is ANQGSEA. V was clipped by 0 bases and J by 1 base, with 12 bases between them. TCRdb's copy holds only in-frame clones and misses some; the assay was immunoSEQ multiplex PCR. The sample lists 300,000 to 350,000 clones; roughly 89% were seen once. V and J are TRBV29-1 and TRBJ1-1, with a tentative D call TRBD1 (5 bases). Sequencing was done on a sample of PBMCs or T cells enriched from blood (not recorded which). The sequence was obtained from a woman aged 18-29 years with acute COVID-19. The CDR3 spells CSVEDLGGANTEAFF. The DNA for the CDR3 is TGCAGCGTTGAAGATTTGGGTGGGGCGAACACTGAAGCTTTCTTT.